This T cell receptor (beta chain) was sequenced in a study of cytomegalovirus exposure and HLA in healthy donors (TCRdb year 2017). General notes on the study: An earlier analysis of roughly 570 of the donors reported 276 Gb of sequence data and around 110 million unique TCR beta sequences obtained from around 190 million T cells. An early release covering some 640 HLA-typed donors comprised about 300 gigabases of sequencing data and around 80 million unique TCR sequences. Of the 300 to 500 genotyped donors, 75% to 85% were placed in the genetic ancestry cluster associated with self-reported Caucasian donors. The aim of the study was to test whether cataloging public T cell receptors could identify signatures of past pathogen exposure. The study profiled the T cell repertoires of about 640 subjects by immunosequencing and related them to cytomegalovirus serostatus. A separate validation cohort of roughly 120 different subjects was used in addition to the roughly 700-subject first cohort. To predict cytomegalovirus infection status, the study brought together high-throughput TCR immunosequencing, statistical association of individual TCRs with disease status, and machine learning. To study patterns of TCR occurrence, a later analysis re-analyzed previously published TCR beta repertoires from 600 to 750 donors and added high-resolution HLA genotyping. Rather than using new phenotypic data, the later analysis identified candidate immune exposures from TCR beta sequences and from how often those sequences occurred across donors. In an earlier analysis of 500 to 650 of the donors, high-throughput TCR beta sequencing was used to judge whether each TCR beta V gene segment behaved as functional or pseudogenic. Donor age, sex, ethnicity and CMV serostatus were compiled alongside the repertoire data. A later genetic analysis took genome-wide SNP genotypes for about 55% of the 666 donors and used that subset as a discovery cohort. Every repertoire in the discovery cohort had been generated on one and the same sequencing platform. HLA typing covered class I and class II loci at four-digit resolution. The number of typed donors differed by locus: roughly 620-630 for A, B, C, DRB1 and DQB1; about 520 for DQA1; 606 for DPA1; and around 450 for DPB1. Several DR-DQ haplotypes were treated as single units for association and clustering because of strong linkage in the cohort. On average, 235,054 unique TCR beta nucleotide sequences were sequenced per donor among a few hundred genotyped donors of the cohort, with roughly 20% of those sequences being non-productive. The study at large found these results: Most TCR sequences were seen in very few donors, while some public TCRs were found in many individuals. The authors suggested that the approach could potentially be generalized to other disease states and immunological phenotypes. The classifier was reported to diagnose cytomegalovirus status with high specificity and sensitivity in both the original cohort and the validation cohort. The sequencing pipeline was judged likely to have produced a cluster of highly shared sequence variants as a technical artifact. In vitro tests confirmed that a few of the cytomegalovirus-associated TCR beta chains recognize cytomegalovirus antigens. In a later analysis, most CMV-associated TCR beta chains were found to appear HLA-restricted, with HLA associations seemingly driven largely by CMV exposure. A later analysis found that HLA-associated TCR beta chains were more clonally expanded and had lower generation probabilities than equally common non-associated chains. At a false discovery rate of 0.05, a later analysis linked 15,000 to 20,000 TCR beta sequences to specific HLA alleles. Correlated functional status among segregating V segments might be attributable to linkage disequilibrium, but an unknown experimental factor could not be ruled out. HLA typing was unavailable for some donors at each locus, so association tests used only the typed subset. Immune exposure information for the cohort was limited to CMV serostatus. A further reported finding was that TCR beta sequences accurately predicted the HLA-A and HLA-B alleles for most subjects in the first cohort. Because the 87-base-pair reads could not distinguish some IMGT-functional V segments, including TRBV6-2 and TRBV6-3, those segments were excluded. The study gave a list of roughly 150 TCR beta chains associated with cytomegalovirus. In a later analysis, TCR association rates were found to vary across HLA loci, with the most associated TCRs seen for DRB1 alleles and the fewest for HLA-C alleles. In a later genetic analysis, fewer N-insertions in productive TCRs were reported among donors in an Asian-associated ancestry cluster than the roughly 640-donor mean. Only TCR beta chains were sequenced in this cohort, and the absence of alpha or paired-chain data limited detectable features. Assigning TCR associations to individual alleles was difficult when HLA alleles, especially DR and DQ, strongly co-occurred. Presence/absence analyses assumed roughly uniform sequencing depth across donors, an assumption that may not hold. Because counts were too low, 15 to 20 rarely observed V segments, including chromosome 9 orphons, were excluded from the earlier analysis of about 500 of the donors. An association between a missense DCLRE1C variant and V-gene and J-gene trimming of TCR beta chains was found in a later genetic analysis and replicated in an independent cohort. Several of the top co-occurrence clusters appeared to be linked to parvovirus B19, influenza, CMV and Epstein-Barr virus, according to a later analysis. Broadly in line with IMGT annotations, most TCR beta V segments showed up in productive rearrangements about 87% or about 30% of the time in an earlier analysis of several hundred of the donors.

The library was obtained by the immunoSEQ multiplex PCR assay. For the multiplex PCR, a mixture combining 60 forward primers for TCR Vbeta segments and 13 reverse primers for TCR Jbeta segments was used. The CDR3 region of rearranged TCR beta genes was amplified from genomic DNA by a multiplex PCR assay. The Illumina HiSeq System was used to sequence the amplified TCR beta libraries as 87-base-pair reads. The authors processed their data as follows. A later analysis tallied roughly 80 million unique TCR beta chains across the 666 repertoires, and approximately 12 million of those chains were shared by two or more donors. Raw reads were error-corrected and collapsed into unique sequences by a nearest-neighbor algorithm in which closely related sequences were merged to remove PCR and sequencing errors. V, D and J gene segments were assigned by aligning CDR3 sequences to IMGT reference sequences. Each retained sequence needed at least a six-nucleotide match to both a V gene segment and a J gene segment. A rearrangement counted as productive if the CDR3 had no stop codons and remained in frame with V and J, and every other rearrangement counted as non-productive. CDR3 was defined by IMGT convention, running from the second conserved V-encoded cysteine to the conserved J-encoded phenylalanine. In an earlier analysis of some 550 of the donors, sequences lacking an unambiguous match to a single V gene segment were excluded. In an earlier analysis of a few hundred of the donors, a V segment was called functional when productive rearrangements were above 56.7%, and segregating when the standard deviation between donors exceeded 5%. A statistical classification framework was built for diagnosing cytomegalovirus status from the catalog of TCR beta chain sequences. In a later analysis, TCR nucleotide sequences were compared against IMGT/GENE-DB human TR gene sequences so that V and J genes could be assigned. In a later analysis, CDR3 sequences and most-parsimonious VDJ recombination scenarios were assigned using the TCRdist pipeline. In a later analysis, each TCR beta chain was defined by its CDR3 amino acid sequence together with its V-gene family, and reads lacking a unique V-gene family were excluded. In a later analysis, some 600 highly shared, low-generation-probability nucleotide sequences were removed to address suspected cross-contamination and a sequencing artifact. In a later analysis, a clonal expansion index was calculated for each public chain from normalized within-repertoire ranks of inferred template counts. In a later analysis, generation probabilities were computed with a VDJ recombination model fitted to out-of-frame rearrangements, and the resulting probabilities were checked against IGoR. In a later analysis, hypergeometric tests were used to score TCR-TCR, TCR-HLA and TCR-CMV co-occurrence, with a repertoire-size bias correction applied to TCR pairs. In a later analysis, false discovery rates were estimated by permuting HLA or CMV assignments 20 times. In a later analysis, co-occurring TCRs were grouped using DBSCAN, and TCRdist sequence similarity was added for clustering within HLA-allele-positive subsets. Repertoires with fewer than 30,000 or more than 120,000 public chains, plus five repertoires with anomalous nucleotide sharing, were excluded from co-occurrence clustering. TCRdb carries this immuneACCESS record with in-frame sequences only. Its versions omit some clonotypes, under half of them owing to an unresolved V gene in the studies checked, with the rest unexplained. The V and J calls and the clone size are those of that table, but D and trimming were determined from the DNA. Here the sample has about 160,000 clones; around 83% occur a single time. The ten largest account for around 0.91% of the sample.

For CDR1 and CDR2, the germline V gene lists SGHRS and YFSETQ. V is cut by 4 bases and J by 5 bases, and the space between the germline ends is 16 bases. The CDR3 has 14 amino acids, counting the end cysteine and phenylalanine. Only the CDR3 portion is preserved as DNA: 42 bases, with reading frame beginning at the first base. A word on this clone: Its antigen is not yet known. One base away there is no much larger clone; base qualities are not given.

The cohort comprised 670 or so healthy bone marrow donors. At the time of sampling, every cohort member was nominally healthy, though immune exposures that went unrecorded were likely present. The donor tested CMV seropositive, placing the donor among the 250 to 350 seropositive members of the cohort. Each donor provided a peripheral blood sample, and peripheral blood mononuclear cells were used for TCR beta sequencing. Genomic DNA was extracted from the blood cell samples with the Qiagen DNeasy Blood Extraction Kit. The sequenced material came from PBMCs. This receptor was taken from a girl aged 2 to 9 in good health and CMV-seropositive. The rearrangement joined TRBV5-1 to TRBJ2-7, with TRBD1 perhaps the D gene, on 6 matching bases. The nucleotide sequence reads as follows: TGCGCCAGCAGCATCCGACAGGCCATCGACGAGCAGTACTTC. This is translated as CASSIRQAIDEQYF. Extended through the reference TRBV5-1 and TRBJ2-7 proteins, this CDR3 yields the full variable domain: KAGVTQTPRYLIKTRGQQVTLSCSPISGHRSVSWYQQTPGQGLQFLFEYFSETQRNKGNFPGRFSGRQFSNSRSEMNVSTLELGDSALYLCASSIRQAIDEQYFGPGTRLTVT.